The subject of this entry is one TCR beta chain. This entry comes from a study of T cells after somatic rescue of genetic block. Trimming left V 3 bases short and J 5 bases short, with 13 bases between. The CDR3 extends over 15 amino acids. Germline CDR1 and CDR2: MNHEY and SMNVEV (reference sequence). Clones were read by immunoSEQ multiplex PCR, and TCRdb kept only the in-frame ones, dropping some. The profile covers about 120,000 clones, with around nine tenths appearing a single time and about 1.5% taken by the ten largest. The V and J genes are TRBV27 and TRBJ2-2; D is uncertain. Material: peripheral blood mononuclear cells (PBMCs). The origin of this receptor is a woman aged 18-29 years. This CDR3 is CASSFFSGVTGELFF. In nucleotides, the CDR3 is TGTGCCAGCAGTTTCTTTTCTGGCGTAACCGGGGAGCTGTTTTTT.